A selection of T cell receptor beta chains follows, all from one sample in a study of blood T cell repertoires in COVID-19. The table came from immunoSEQ multiplex PCR; TCRdb's copy has only in-frame clones and leaves some out. In the table there are over 400,000 clones, around nine tenths of which are singletons. The sequencing input was peripheral blood. These receptor sequences come from a woman in her 50s with COVID-19, enrolled during active disease. Both conserved end residues are part of each CDR3. A D gene is named only where the DNA matches it firmly. Expanded clones are given a class, and other clones once, few, many or no size at all.

J	D	V	size	CDR3	DNA
TRBJ1-2	NA	TRBV10-3	NA	CAISGGHLYGYTF	TGTGCCATCAGTGGCGGACACCTCTATGGCTACACCTTC
TRBJ2-7	NA	TRBV10-2	NA	CASSGSAYEQYF	TGCGCCAGCAGTGGTTCGGCCTACGAGCAGTACTTC
TRBJ2-2	TRBD1	TRBV19	NA	CASSIVAGQGNTGELFF	TGTGCCAGTAGTATCGTCGCGGGACAGGGGAACACCGGGGAGCTGTTTTTT
TRBJ2-3	NA	TRBV7-3	once	CASSPTGTDTQYF	TGTGCCAGCAGCCCTACGGGGACAGATACGCAGTATTTT
TRBJ2-2	NA	TRBV10-3	NA	CAISESIGGLANTGELFF	TGTGCCATCAGTGAGTCAATCGGGGGGCTCGCGAACACCGGGGAGCTGTTTTTT
TRBJ2-1	NA	TRBV11-2	NA	CASSSGKDSDYNEQFF	TGTGCCAGCAGCTCGGGCAAGGACAGCGACTACAATGAGCAGTTCTTC
TRBJ2-5	TRBD1	TRBV13	NA	CASSPRPGGETQYF	TGTGCCAGCAGCCCCCGTCCAGGGGGAGAGACCCAGTACTTC
TRBJ1-6	TRBD1	TRBV3-1/TRBV3-2	few	CASSQGYRGDSPLHF	TGTGCCAGCAGCCAAGGATACAGGGGAGATTCACCCCTCCACTTT
TRBJ2-1	NA	TRBV6-2/TRBV6-3	NA	CASSFFLGDEQFF	TGTGCCAGCAGTTTTTTCCTAGGCGATGAGCAGTTCTTC
TRBJ1-2	TRBD1	TRBV19	once	CATERQGSYGYTF	TGTGCCACCGAAAGACAGGGGTCCTATGGCTACACCTTC
TRBJ2-1	NA	TRBV24-1	NA	CATSGTGQGRSHEQFF	TGTGCCACCAGTGGAACAGGGCAGGGGCGTTCGCATGAGCAGTTCTTC
TRBJ2-5	TRBD1	TRBV5-1	NA	CASTGQGWETQYF	TGCGCCAGCACGGGACAGGGCTGGGAGACCCAGTACTTC
TRBJ1-6	TRBD1	TRBV7-2	NA	CASSDRGSNSPLHF	TGTGCCAGCAGCGACAGGGGTAGTAATTCACCCCTCCACTTT
TRBJ1-1	NA	TRBV29-1	NA	CSVTGSGGGNTEAFF	TGCAGCGTTACGGGATCAGGAGGTGGGAACACTGAAGCTTTCTTT
TRBJ2-7	TRBD1	TRBV2	NA	CASSADRGPYEQYF	TGTGCCAGCAGTGCAGACAGGGGACCGTACGAGCAGTACTTC
TRBJ2-6	TRBD1	TRBV25-1	once	CASSDATGGPTGANVLTF	TGTGCCAGCAGTGACGCTACAGGGGGACCCACTGGGGCCAACGTCCTGACTTTC
TRBJ1-2	NA	TRBV30	NA	CAHWGVYGYTF	TGTGCCCACTGGGGAGTCTATGGCTACACCTTC
TRBJ2-4	NA	TRBV6-1	NA	CASSGLRAQTFEIQYF	TGTGCCAGCAGTGGCCTGAGGGCCCAAACCTTCGAGATTCAGTACTTC
TRBJ2-5	TRBD2	TRBV10-3	NA	CALRLAGGEETQYF	TGTGCCTTACGACTAGCGGGGGGGGAAGAGACCCAGTACTTC
TRBJ1-1	NA	TRBV11-2	NA	CASSPGGGRDTEAFF	TGTGCCAGCAGCCCAGGCGGGGGGAGGGACACTGAAGCTTTCTTT
TRBJ2-7	TRBD2	TRBV7-2	NA	CASSLGPAGTSYEQYF	TGTGCCAGCAGCTTAGGTCCAGCGGGGACCTCCTACGAGCAGTACTTC
TRBJ2-2	TRBD2	TRBV10-1	NA	CASSGSGGRTGELFF	TGCGCCAGCAGTGGGAGCGGGGGGCGGACCGGGGAGCTGTTTTTT
TRBJ1-1	TRBD1	TRBV19	NA	CASRVQQGAVTEAFF	TGTGCCAGTAGAGTTCAACAGGGGGCTGTCACTGAAGCTTTCTTT
TRBJ1-4	NA	TRBV5-1	once	CASSFSGVTNEKLFF	TGCGCCAGCAGCTTCTCGGGTGTAACTAATGAAAAACTGTTTTTT
TRBJ1-3	TRBD1	TRBV10-1	NA	CARRTGCSSGNTIYF	TGCGCCAGGAGGACAGGGTGTAGCTCTGGAAACACCATATATTTT